This TCR beta chain stems from a study of shared clonotypes between healthy human individuals. Background on the study: In total, the donors were a couple of women and a few men aged 18 to 49.

This CDR3 has 13 residues. Looked up from germline, CDR1 is SNHLY and CDR2 is FYNNEI. The V end lost 7 bases, the J end lost 7 bases, and 14 bases lay between the germline ends. At a deep level, the assay was run. Clones were sequenced by immunoSEQ multiplex PCR, and TCRdb holds only the in-frame ones, with some missing. Of 2 million to 3 million clones in the sample, approximately 93% were seen once. With regard to this clone: Within the sample, other DNA sequences also encode this same CDR3.

The source of this sequence is a man younger than 35 in good health. Some clones in this sample may be carry-over from other donors' samples. This chain connects TRBV2 to TRBJ1-5, with a tentative D call TRBD1 (5 bases). The sequencing sample was made of naive CD4+ T cells from PBMCs. The subset here: CD45RA+ positively selected. The CDR3 sequence is CASKLQGGQPQHF. CDR3 sequence (DNA): TGTGCCAGCAAACTCCAGGGTGGCCAGCCCCAGCATTTT.